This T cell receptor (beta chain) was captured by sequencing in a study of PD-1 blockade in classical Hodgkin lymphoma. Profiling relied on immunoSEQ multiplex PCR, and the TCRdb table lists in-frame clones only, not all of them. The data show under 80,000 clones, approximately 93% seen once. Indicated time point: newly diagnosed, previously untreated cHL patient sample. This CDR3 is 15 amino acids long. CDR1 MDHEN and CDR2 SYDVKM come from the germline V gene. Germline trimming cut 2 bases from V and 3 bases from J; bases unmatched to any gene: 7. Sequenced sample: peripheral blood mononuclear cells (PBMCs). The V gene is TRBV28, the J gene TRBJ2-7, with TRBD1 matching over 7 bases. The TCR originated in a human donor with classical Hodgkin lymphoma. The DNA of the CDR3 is TGTGCCAGCAGTTTAGGGTGGGGACAGAACTACGAGCAGTACTTC. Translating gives CASSLGWGQNYEQYF.